The 14 T cell receptor beta chains below come from one sample, sequenced in a study of cytomegalovirus exposure and HLA in healthy donors (dated by TCRdb to the late 2010s). Receptors were amplified or captured by the immunoSEQ multiplex PCR assay. A mixture of 60 forward primers for TCR Vbeta segments and 13 reverse primers for TCR Jbeta segments was used in the multiplex PCR. In its TCRdb copy, this immuneACCESS table keeps in-frame sequences only and misses some clones. Where compared with another copy, unresolved V genes explain less than half of these, and the others have no known cause. The sample includes about 60,000 clones, with approximately 63% observed a single time. Around 19% of the sample goes to the ten largest clones. The specimen sequenced was PBMCs. These receptors came from a woman aged 60-70 years in good health and CMV-seropositive.

The genes are TRBV7-2 and TRBJ1-1; 11 bases agree with TRBD1. The CDR3 covers 15 residues. Germline assignment: CDR1 SGHTA and CDR2 FQGNSA. After removal of 4 bases from V and 9 bases from J, the junction contained 10 bases not matched to a gene. The CDR3 region is CASSSSPDRGRQAFF. CDR3 nucleotide sequence: TGTGCCAGCAGCTCAAGCCCGGACAGGGGGCGGCAAGCTTTCTTT.

The rearrangement joins TRBV6-5 to TRBJ1-1; TRBD1 might be the D (5 bases). The CDR3 extends over 12 amino acids. Germline V gene sequence: CDR1 MNHEY, CDR2 SVGAGI. Trimming pared 2 bases from V and 6 bases from J, leaving 7 bases between. The DNA for the CDR3 is TGTGCCAGCAGTTACCCGGGGGCTGAAGCTTTCTTT. Translation: CASSYPGAEAFF.

J is TRBJ1-1 and V is TRBV7-9; the match to TRBD1 covers 7 bases. Germline V gene data show CDR1 as SEHNR and CDR2 as FQNEAQ (reference sequence). V lost 5 bases to trimming and J lost 7 bases; unmatched junction nucleotides: 7. This CDR3 has 13 residues. Here the CDR3 reads CASSQITGDEAFF. The CDR3 DNA follows: TGTGCCAGCAGCCAGATAACAGGGGATGAAGCTTTCTTT.

The chain links TRBV7-9 to TRBJ1-1; weak D call: TRBD1 (6 bases). The CDR3 contains 14 residues. V was trimmed by 1 base and J by 1 base, leaving 7 bases between them. The germline gives CDR1 SEHNR, CDR2 FQNEAQ (reference sequence). CDR3 residues: CASSLDRANTEAFF. The CDR3 DNA reads TGTGCCAGCAGCTTAGACAGGGCGAACACTGAAGCTTTCTTT. Looking up the rest from reference TRBV7-9 and TRBJ1-1 gives the full variable domain: DTGVSQNPRHKITKRGQNVTFRCDPISEHNRLYWYRQTLGQGPEFLTYFQNEAQLEKSRLLSDRFSAERPKGSFSTLEIQRTEQGDSAMYLCASSLDRANTEAFFGQGTRLTVV.

This chain connects TRBV6-5 to TRBJ1-2; the match to TRBD1 covers 10 bases. This CDR3 spans 15 amino acids. Germline CDR1 MNHEY, CDR2 SVGAGI. V dropped 5 bases and J dropped 6; count of bases not matched to a gene: 9. CDR3 in DNA: TGTGCCAGCAGTACGGGACAGGGGTGGGAAGATGGCTACACCTTC. Translated, it gives CASSTGQGWEDGYTF.

This clone turned up a few times. V and J are TRBV7-2 and TRBJ1-2; D unclear. Trimming removed 3 bases from V and 4 bases from J, with 12 bases in between. Germline CDR1 is SGHTA and CDR2 is FQGNSA. This CDR3 is built from 14 residues. The CDR3 DNA reads as TGTGCCAGCAGCTTCTCGGGGAGCAGCTATGGCTACACCTTC. Its protein is CASSFSGSSYGYTF.

The rearrangement joins TRBV18 to TRBJ1-4; D is unresolved. Deletions cut 3 bases from V and 10 bases from J, with 12 bases between. CDR1 and CDR2 (germline): KGHSH, LQKENI. This CDR3 region has 13 residues. Here the CDR3 DNA reads TGTGCCAGCTCACCCGGGAACGGACGAAAACTGTTTTTT. Protein sequence: CASSPGNGRKLFF.

CDR3 region: CASSPPAAYEQYF. CDR3 nucleotide sequence: TGCGCCAGCAGCCCGCCAGCGGCCTACGAGCAGTACTTC. The chain combines TRBV10-2 with TRBJ2-7; D might be TRBD2 (5 bases). This CDR3 has 13 amino acids. The germline V gene has CDR1 WSHSY and CDR2 SAAADI. V lost 6 bases and J 2 bases, leaving 11 bases between the germline ends.

The rearrangement joins TRBV27 to TRBJ1-5; D remains ambiguous. CDR3 length: 14 amino acids. The V end lost 0 bases, the J end lost 6 bases, and 9 bases lay between the germline ends. Germline V gene data show CDR1 as MNHEY and CDR2 as SMNVEV (reference sequence). The CDR3 sequence: CASSLSGSGQPQHF. The DNA of the CDR3 is TGTGCCAGCAGTTTATCTGGCAGCGGTCAGCCCCAGCATTTT.

This chain connects TRBV5-1 to TRBJ1-4, with D unclear. Trimming shortened V by 3 bases and J by 3 bases, and 12 bases separated the two germline ends. This CDR3 has 15 amino acids. Germline V gene data show CDR1 as SGHRS and CDR2 as YFSETQ. CDR3 DNA: TGCGCCAGCAGCTCAACCGGGAGTGCTAATGAAAAACTGTTTTTT. As protein: CASSSTGSANEKLFF. Based on the CDR3 plus reference TRBV5-1 and TRBJ1-4, the full variable domain is KAGVTQTPRYLIKTRGQQVTLSCSPISGHRSVSWYQQTPGQGLQFLFEYFSETQRNKGNFPGRFSGRQFSNSRSEMNVSTLELGDSALYLCASSSTGSANEKLFFGSGTQLSVL.

This clone is large within its sample. V and J are TRBV4-2 and TRBJ2-3; the D gene is possibly TRBD2 (5 bases). Germline V gene lookup returns CDR1 LGHNA and CDR2 YNFKEQ. The CDR3 runs 14 residues. Trimming took off 1 base at V and 1 base at J, with 6 bases between the two ends. This CDR3 reads CASSQVEGTDTQYF. CDR3 bases: TGTGCCAGCAGCCAAGTGGAGGGCACAGATACGCAGTATTTT.

CDR3 DNA sequence: TGTGCCAGCAGTTCAAGAGGGGGGACAGGGAAGGCTTTCTTT. This sequence encodes CASSSRGGTGKAFF. This chain links TRBV27 with TRBJ1-1; 9 bases agree with TRBD1. The CDR3 is made up of 14 amino acids. Germline V lookup: CDR1 MNHEY, CDR2 SMNVEV (reference sequence). The V segment lost 4 bases and the J segment 11 bases; nucleotides outside the gene matches: 11.

The chain recombines TRBV7-2 with TRBJ1-5, with D possibly TRBD1 on 6 matching bases. The CDR3 is made up of 13 amino acids. V was pared by 5 bases and J by 6 bases, with 11 bases between. CDR1 and CDR2 from the germline V gene are SGHTA and FQGNSA. The CDR3 loop is CASSVPGVQPQHF. CDR3 DNA: TGTGCCAGCAGCGTTCCAGGGGTTCAGCCCCAGCATTTT.

The CDR3 DNA sequence: TGTGCCAGCTCACCACCATTTGACAGGGGGTTACAAACACCTAGCACAGATACGCAGTATTTT. Amino acids: CASSPPFDRGLQTPSTDTQYF. The chain uses TRBV18 and TRBJ2-3, with 9 bases matching TRBD1. The CDR3 extends over 21 amino acids. Losses at the gene ends were 0 bases for V and 0 bases for J; bases not matched to a gene: 16. CDR1 is KGHSH and CDR2 is LQKENI in the germline V gene.